This TCR beta chain was found in a study of vaccination and CD4 T cells after COVID-19. Remarks on this clonotype: Its antigen is unidentified.

Treatment meaning: roughly 10-day PBMC culture with coronavirus spike peptide pools or control peptides (ViraFEST assay). ViraFEST grew antigen-specific T cells using peptide pools, then sequenced TCRs. The Oncomine TCR Beta short-read assay sequenced DNA from cultured CD4+ T cells. Someone extracted genomic DNA from cultured CD4+ T cells. From the PCR reads, TCRdb called clonotypes with MiXCR, one entry per CDR3 protein. The sample includes 17,000 or so distinct CDR3 sequences, over 40% of them seen just once. The source material was CD4+ T cells from blood, cultured in vitro, sampled before SARS-CoV-2 vaccination. The receptor comes from a human donor who received a COVID-19 vaccine.

The CDR3 DNA reads TGTGCTAGTGGGGGGACAGGGGGCGCAGATACGCAGTATTTT. Translating it yields CASGGTGGADTQYF. The V and J genes are TRBV12-5 and TRBJ2-3; 12 bases align to TRBD1. This CDR3 has 14 residues. Trimming cost V 6 bases and J 4 bases; bases outside gene matches: 2. Germline V CDR1 and CDR2: LGHNT, FRNRAP.